The sequence of this T cell receptor (beta chain) was determined in a study of human T cells and chemical hapten exposure. Study outcomes and limitations: Large CDR3 similarity clusters arose significantly more often from expanded TCRs than from controls.

TCRdb reprocessed the RACE reads with MiXCR, giving one entry per CDR3 protein. The sample contains 60,000 to 80,000 distinct CDR3 sequences, approximately 32% of which appear only once. Notes on this clonotype: The antigen is undetermined.

Time point defined: patch test 1, 2 weeks after DPC sensitization. Treatment: therapeutic diphenylcyclopropenone sensitization with weekly scalp DPC. V shed 8 bases and J shed 1 base, with 10 bases lying between them. The germline V gene has CDR1 LNHDA and CDR2 SQIVND (reference sequence). The CDR3 spans 13 residues. The receptor's source is a man aged 35-49 years with alopecia areata. Some clones in this sample may be carry-over from other donors' samples. The specimen was whole blood, collected in connection with sensitization to the hapten diphenylcyclopropenone (DPC). This sequence joins TRBV19 and TRBJ2-3, with D perhaps given as TRBD1 or TRBD2 (5 bases each). CDR3 DNA: TGTGCCAGTGGGGACGATGGCACAGATACGCAGTATTTT. Translation: CASGDDGTDTQYF.